This T cell receptor beta chain appears in the sequencing data of a study of T-cell memory formation after mild COVID-19. Looking at the study overall: The TCR clusters were mostly specific to one donor.

A word on this clonotype: The antigen is not known.

Whole-study results and caveats: Of the contracting clones, CD4+ ones lay mainly in CM and EM, and CD8+ ones in EMRA. A second wave of clones peaked on day 37, and their SARS-CoV-2 specificity went unconfirmed.

It was 5'RACE with constant-segment primers that produced the TCR alpha and TCR beta cDNA libraries, which carried sample barcodes and UMIs. TCRdb recomputed calls from the 5' RACE reads with MiXCR, one row per CDR3 protein. The sample carries fewer than 600,000 distinct CDR3 sequences, less than 25% recorded once. V gave up 5 bases and J gave up 4 bases; unmatched junction bases: 13. The CDR3 runs 17 residues. This sequence was found in an adult woman who had mild COVID-19 (a few samples of this study predate the infection). Cell type and time point are not known. This chain joins TRBV12-3 or TRBV12-4 and TRBJ2-5; 10 bases are a match to TRBD2. The sequencing sample was made of PBMCs or a T cell subset sorted from them (not recorded which). In DNA form, the CDR3 reads TGTGCCAGCAGTCCGGGACTAGCGCCGGTCAGGGGAGAGACCCAGTACTTC. Protein: CASSPGLAPVRGETQYF.